The 12 T cell receptor beta chains below come from one sample, sequenced in a study of blood T cell repertoires in COVID-19. Here immunoSEQ multiplex PCR was the method, and the copy in TCRdb shows in-frame clones only, minus some. The profile covers 150,000 to 200,000 clones, with almost 85% appearing a single time and 9.5% to 12% taken by the ten largest. The sample was PBMCs or T cells enriched from blood (not recorded which). The receptors originated from a man aged 45 to 65 who had recovered from COVID-19.

V and J are TRBV5-1 and TRBJ2-5, with 8 nucleotides matching TRBD1. V dropped 1 base and J dropped 1; count of bases not matched to a gene: 3. The CDR3 is made up of 15 amino acids. Germline loops: CDR1 SGHRS, CDR2 YFSETQ. The CDR3 protein is CASSLTGGSQETQYF. CDR3 in DNA: TGCGCCAGCAGCTTGACAGGGGGGTCCCAAGAGACCCAGTACTTC.

The chain has TRBV11-1 and TRBJ1-1; 7 bases agree with TRBD1. The V gene end was trimmed by 5 bases and the J gene end by 4 bases; junction bases not matched to a gene: 7. Germline V gene data show CDR1 as SGHAT and CDR2 as FQDESV (reference sequence). CDR3 length: 14 residues. This CDR3 is CASSAVGGGTEAFF. In DNA form, the CDR3 reads TGTGCCAGCAGCGCCGTAGGGGGCGGCACTGAAGCTTTCTTT.

This clone was seen a few times. The rearrangement uses TRBV3-1 (or the pseudogene TRBV3-2) and TRBJ2-5; 8 bases align to TRBD1. V shed 2 bases, J shed 5 bases, and the junction held 4 bases outside the gene matches. The CDR3 is 14 amino acids. The germline CDR1 and CDR2 sequences are LGHDT and YNNKEL (reference sequence). This CDR3 reads CASSQQGAKETQYF. The CDR3 region has the DNA TGTGCCAGCAGCCAACAGGGGGCGAAGGAGACCCAGTACTTC.

This chain joins TRBV18 and TRBJ1-1; D is ambiguous. Trimming cost V 6 bases and J 4 bases, with 9 bases left between them. This CDR3 is built from 12 residues. Germline V gives CDR1 KGHSH, CDR2 LQKENI. The CDR3 reads CASSSSVTEAFF. CDR3 sequence (DNA): TGTGCCAGCTCTTCCAGTGTCACTGAAGCTTTCTTT. Based on the CDR3 plus reference TRBV18 and TRBJ1-1, the full variable domain is NAGVMQNPRHLVRRRGQEARLRCSPMKGHSHVYWYRQLPEEGLKFMVYLQKENIIDESGMPKERFSAEFPKEGPSILRIQQVVRGDSAAYFCASSSSVTEAFFGQGTRLTVV.

The chain carries TRBV27 and TRBJ1-6, with D perhaps matching TRBD1 (6 bases). The CDR3 runs to 16 residues. V was trimmed by 5 bases and J by 7 bases, leaving 18 bases between them. Looked up from germline, CDR1 is MNHEY and CDR2 is SMNVEV (reference sequence). The CDR3 DNA reads TGTGCCAGCAGTCCCGTAGGGCAGGGGTTCAATTCACCCCTCCACTTT. Its protein product is CASSPVGQGFNSPLHF.

This chain joins TRBV9 and TRBJ1-2, with D hard to call. Trimming took 4 bases from V and 7 from J, leaving 11 bases between them. The germline CDR1 and CDR2 sequences are SGDLS and YYNGEE. The length of the CDR3 is 12 residues. This chain's CDR3 is CASSPQTSGYTF. CDR3 bases: TGTGCCAGCAGCCCGCAGACATCTGGCTACACCTTC.

The V call is TRBV28, the J call TRBJ1-1, with TRBD1 identical over 8 bases. Germline trimming cut 4 bases from V and 2 bases from J; bases unmatched to any gene: 9. Germline CDR1 MDHEN, CDR2 SYDVKM. The CDR3 contains 16 residues. The CDR3 bases are TGTGCCAGCAGTTGGGTAGGGACAGGCCTTAACACTGAAGCTTTCTTT. Translating it yields CASSWVGTGLNTEAFF.

As DNA, the CDR3 is TGTGCCGGCTCTACAGGGGGAGGTGGGGCCAACGTCCTGACTTTC. Translation gives CAGSTGGGGANVLTF. The V gene is TRBV5-4, the J gene TRBJ2-6; 8 bases agree with TRBD1. The trim removed 10 bases at V and 3 bases at J, leaving 9 bases unmatched. This CDR3 is 15 amino acids long. Germline V gene sequence: CDR1 SGHNT, CDR2 YYREEE (reference sequence).

The chain couples TRBV10-1 to TRBJ1-4, with D possibly matching TRBD1 (6 bases). The V end lost 3 bases, the J end lost 5 bases, and 7 bases lay between the germline ends. This CDR3 has 13 amino acids. Germline CDR1 and CDR2: WNHNN and SYGVQD (reference sequence). CDR3 sequence reads: CASSDGTNEKLFF. The CDR3 nucleotides read TGCGCCAGCAGTGATGGGACAAATGAAAAACTGTTTTTT.

The chain carries TRBV12-3 or TRBV12-4 and TRBJ2-7, with no clear D. The V gene lost 3 bases and the J gene lost 3 bases, with 6 bases spanning the gap. This CDR3 has 12 amino acids. The CDR3: CASSFVSYEQYF. The CDR3 nucleotides read TGTGCCAGCAGTTTTGTGAGCTACGAGCAGTACTTC.

The sample holds a few counts of this clone. J is TRBJ2-2 and V is TRBV18; 9 positions agree with TRBD2. This CDR3 contains 15 residues. CDR1 and CDR2 from the germline V gene are KGHSH and LQKENI. The junction had 2 bases not matched to a gene; V was cut back by 3 bases and J by 3 bases. CDR3 protein: CASSPTSGDTGELFF. The CDR3 DNA follows: TGTGCCAGCTCACCGACTAGCGGAGACACCGGGGAGCTGTTTTTT.

As to this clone: Other DNA variants within this sample encode the same CDR3. CDR3 nucleotide sequence: TGTGCCAGCACTACCCCATTGGCGGAGTTAACCTACGAGCAGTACTTC. Translated: CASTTPLAELTYEQYF. V gene TRBV6-4 combines with J gene TRBJ2-7; no clear D gene. V gave up 7 bases and J gave up 2 bases, with 21 bases separating them. Germline-derived CDR1 and CDR2 are MRHNA and SNTAGT. The CDR3 totals 16 residues.